This T cell receptor beta chain was documented in a study of T-cell memory formation after mild COVID-19 listed by TCRdb under 2021. Turning to the overall study: TCR sequence clusters from the two donors were found to be largely donor specific. Two young, previously healthy adult volunteers, one female and one male, were included in the cohort. In two donors, T-cell clones that expanded and contracted after mild COVID-19 were tracked by sequencing TCRalpha and TCRbeta repertoires over time.

About this clonotype: No antigen is known for it. No clone much larger than this one lies a single base away; base qualities are absent.

Ficoll-Paque density gradient centrifugation was the method used to isolate PBMCs. Sequenced using an Illumina NovaSeq 6000. cDNA libraries for TCRalpha and TCRbeta were prepared by 5'RACE using constant-segment primers, with sample barcodes and unique molecular identifiers added. Trizol reagent was used to extract RNA from every sample. Library amplification was performed in two PCR steps, and a second sample barcode and Illumina TruSeq adapters were introduced in the second step. Sequencing of libraries was performed on an Illumina NovaSeq with 2 x 150 bp paired-end reads. In the authors' own workflow: Reads were demultiplexed and collapsed into UMI-guided consensus sequences with migec v1.2.7. Using mixcr v2.1.11, UMI consensuses were aligned to TRA and TRB V and J templates and then assembled into clonotypes. A clonotype was counted as expanded or contracted only if both edgeR and NoisET called the change significant, with noise models trained on biological replicates. For edgeR calls, the cutoffs were a false discovery rate-adjusted p below 0.01 and a log2 fold-change threshold of 1. As an exploratory analysis of dynamics, max-normalized trajectories of the 1000 most abundant clonotypes were examined by PCA with hierarchical clustering. Separately sequenced CD4+ and CD8+ repertoires were used to assign a CD4 or CD8 phenotype to each responding clone. TCRdb itself trimmed the public reads at Q25 with fastp, ran MiXCR and retained productive beta chains. Rows with one shared CDR3 protein collapse into an entry with the most common genes and DNA. The V and J calls were not made by the authors but by TCRdb's processing. Within this sample are fewer than 150,000 distinct CDR3 sequences, with about 6.5% of them counted one time only. The top ten clonotypes cover 2% to 2.5% of the sample.

The research as a whole found: Clones that contracted from day 15 to 85 showed balanced CD4/CD8 phenotypes, whereas a second wave of clones that expanded from day 15 to 37 leaned towards CD4+. Contracting CD4+ clones were found mainly in CM and EM memory subsets, while CD8+ clones were enriched in EMRA. Whether the second-wave clones peaking on day 37 were SARS-CoV-2 specific was not confirmed. Some responding clones were detected in pre-infection memory, suggesting pre-existing cross-reactive memory T cells joined the SARS-CoV-2 response. Only a couple of mild cases were covered by the study, and larger cohorts that include severe cases with pre-infection samples were considered necessary.

Counted from cysteine to phenylalanine, this CDR3 has 13 amino acids. Only the CDR3 DNA stays, 39 bases, in frame from base 1. The germline V gene provides CDR1 SGHDT and CDR2 YYEEEE. V was cut back by 2 bases and J by 0 bases, leaving a gap of 5 bases between them. The sequence joins TRBV5-6 to TRBJ2-5; no D gene is confidently identified. This TCR came from an adult woman who had mild COVID-19 (a few samples of this study predate the infection). The sample titles of this study are shuffled in the database, so cell type and time point are left out; the donor was told from shared clones. The sample was PBMCs or a T cell subset sorted from them (not recorded which). The nucleotide sequence reads TGTGCCAGCAGCTTCCCGTACCAAGAGACCCAGTACTTC. The encoded protein is CASSFPYQETQYF.